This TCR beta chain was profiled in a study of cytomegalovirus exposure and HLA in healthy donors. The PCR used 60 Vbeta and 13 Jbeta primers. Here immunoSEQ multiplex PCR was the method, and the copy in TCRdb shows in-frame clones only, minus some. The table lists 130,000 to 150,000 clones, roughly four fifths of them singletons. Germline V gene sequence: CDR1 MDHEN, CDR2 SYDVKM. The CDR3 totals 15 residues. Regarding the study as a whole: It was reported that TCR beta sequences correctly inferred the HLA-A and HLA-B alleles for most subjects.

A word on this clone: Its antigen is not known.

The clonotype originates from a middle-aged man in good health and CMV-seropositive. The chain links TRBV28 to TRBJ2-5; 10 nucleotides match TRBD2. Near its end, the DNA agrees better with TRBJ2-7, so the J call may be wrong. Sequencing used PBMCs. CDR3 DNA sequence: TGTGCCAGCAGTTTAGCCCCTAGCGGGAGCTACGAGCAGTACTTC. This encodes CASSLAPSGSYEQYF.